One and the same sample provided the 11 T cell receptor beta chains below, sequenced in a study of technical replicates of blood from a handful of donors. Libraries were prepared by immunoSEQ multiplex PCR; TCRdb keeps only in-frame clonotypes and omits some of them. Of more than 90,000 clones listed, around 95% were seen once; the top ten hold approximately 0.21%. Sample: T cells isolated from PBMCs. These TCRs come from a human donor in good health.

This clone was recorded once. V usage is TRBV6-1 and J usage is TRBJ2-3; maybe TRBD1 (6 bases). CDR1 MNHNS and CDR2 SASEGT come from the germline V gene. Trimming took off 2 bases at V and 6 bases at J, with 21 bases between the two ends. CDR3 length: 17 amino acids. The CDR3 nucleotides are TGTGCCAGCAGTGAACCGATACAGGGCGGTGGGGAGGATACGCAGTATTTT. Translating gives CASSEPIQGGGEDTQYF.

This chain connects TRBV18 to TRBJ1-1, with 8 bases that match TRBD1. Germline trimming cut 2 bases from V and 4 bases from J; bases unmatched to any gene: 3. CDR3 length: 14 amino acids. Per germline, CDR1 KGHSH and CDR2 LQKENI. The CDR3 loop is CASSPTGTGTEAFF. DNA for the CDR3: TGTGCCAGCTCACCAACCGGGACAGGCACTGAAGCTTTCTTT.

This chain uses TRBV5-1 with TRBJ2-3, with D hard to call. The length of the CDR3 is 15 residues. Trimming shortened V by 1 base and J by 1 base, and 10 bases separated the two germline ends. Germline V lookup: CDR1 SGHRS, CDR2 YFSETQ. In DNA form, the CDR3 reads TGCGCCAGCAGCTTGAGTCATCCAGGCACAGATACGCAGTATTTT. It codes for CASSLSHPGTDTQYF.

The chain links TRBV11-2 to TRBJ2-3, with D maybe TRBD1 (5 bases). The CDR3 is made up of 16 amino acids. The V gene lost 8 bases and the J gene lost 2 bases, with 20 bases spanning the gap. Looked up from germline, CDR1 is SGHAT and CDR2 is FQNNGV. The CDR3 nucleotides read TGTGCCAGCGAACTTTTTAGGTCTGGGGCCACAGATACGCAGTATTTT. Its protein is CASELFRSGATDTQYF.

This chain connects TRBV10-1 to TRBJ2-7; the D is unclear. The V end was cut by 0 bases, the J end by 0 bases, with 12 bases between. The germline gives CDR1 WNHNN, CDR2 SYGVQD (reference sequence). The CDR3 consists of 16 residues. Here the CDR3 DNA reads TGCGCCAGCAGTGAGTCAGACTCCGCCAACTCCTACGAGCAGTACTTC. It specifies CASSESDSANSYEQYF.

The chain has TRBV6-1 and TRBJ1-5; D might be TRBD1 (6 bases). Germline CDR1 and CDR2: MNHNS and SASEGT. The V end lost 4 bases, the J end lost 2 bases, and 15 bases lay between the germline ends. The CDR3 is made up of 16 amino acids. The CDR3 bases are TGTGCCAGCAGTGCTACGGGGGGGCGAGGCAATCAGCCCCAGCATTTT. Protein sequence: CASSATGGRGNQPQHF.

The chain is built from TRBV7-2 and TRBJ2-7; D is unresolved. Germline loops: CDR1 SGHTA, CDR2 FQGNSA. V was cut by 2 bases and J by 4 bases, with 9 bases left in between. This CDR3 comprises 13 residues. This CDR3 reads CASSLHQVYEQYF. In DNA form, the CDR3 reads TGTGCCAGCAGCTTACATCAGGTTTACGAGCAGTACTTC.

This clone is a singleton in its sample. V gene TRBV5-6 combines with J gene TRBJ1-3; 7 bases map to TRBD1. V dropped 2 bases and J dropped 1; count of bases not matched to a gene: 6. The CDR3 has 16 residues. Germline V gene lookup returns CDR1 SGHDT and CDR2 YYEEEE. Here the CDR3 reads CASSFLQGSSGNTIYF. Written as DNA, the CDR3 is TGTGCCAGCAGCTTTCTACAGGGGAGTTCTGGAAACACCATATATTTT.

The chain links TRBV5-1 to TRBJ2-3; 8 bases are shared with TRBD2. The trim removed 1 base at V and 3 bases at J, leaving 7 bases unmatched. CDR1 and CDR2 from the germline V gene are SGHRS and YFSETQ. The CDR3 length is 16 residues. The CDR3 DNA is TGCGCCAGCAGCTTGTACGGGAGGGAGGGGACAGATACGCAGTATTTT. This encodes CASSLYGREGTDTQYF.

The V call is TRBV4-1, the J call TRBJ2-6; D is unclear. The CDR3 contains 18 residues. Trimming took 2 bases from V and 0 from J, leaving 14 bases between them. The germline gives CDR1 MGHRA, CDR2 YSYEKL. CDR3 amino acids: CASSQIQLSGSGANVLTF. As DNA, the CDR3 is TGCGCCAGCAGCCAAATCCAACTCTCCGGCTCTGGGGCCAACGTCCTGACTTTC.

The genes are TRBV2 and TRBJ1-6, with D maybe TRBD1 (5 bases). Trimming removed 5 bases from V and 1 base from J, with 18 bases in between. Germline V gives CDR1 SNHLY, CDR2 FYNNEI. The CDR3 length is 18 residues. The CDR3 reads CASSTPRGIRSYNSPLHF. The CDR3 DNA is TGTGCCAGCAGTACCCCACGGGGGATAAGATCCTATAATTCACCCCTCCACTTT.